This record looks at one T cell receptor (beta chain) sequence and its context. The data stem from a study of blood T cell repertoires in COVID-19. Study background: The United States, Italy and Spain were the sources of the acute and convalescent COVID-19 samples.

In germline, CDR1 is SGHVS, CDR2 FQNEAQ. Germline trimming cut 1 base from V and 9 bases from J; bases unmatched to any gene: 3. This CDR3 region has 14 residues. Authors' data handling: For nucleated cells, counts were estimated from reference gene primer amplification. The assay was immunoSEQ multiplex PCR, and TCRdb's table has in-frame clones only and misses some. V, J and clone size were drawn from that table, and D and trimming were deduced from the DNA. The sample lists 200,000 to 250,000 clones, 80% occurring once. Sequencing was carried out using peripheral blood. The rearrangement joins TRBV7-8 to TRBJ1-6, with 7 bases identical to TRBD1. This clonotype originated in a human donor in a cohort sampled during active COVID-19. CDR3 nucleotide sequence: TGTGCCAGCAGCTTAGAGGGGGCGAGTTCACCCCTCCACTTT. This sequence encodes CASSLEGASSPLHF. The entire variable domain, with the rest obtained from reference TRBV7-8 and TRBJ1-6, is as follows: GAGVSQSPRYKVAKRGQDVALRCDPISGHVSLFWYQQALGQGPEFLTYFQNEAQLDKSGLPSDRFFAERPEGSVSTLKIQRTQQEDSAVYLCASSLEGASSPLHFGNGTRLTVT.